This T cell receptor beta chain was sequenced during a study of identical twins. The V and J ends lost 5 bases and 10 bases respectively, with 15 bases between them. Germline V gene data show CDR1 as MNHEY and CDR2 as SVGEGT. The CDR3 has 13 amino acids. About this clonotype: Antigen specificity is unknown.

General study results and limits: Interpretation of the results relied on cross-sectional statistical analysis and not on following the same donors. Zero-insertion results could be subject to partial confounding by invariant MAIT and iNKT cells.

TCRdb re-called the 5' RACE reads with MiXCR, one entry per CDR3 protein. This sample carries 460,000 or so distinct CDR3 sequences, 12% to 15% of them seen once, and the ten largest clones take roughly 0.56%. The sample was also reused in another study, on yellow fever vaccine responses in identical twins.

The sequenced sample was CD4+ T cells sorted from blood. This sequence originates from a woman aged 18 to 35 in good health. This rearrangement joins TRBV6-2 or TRBV6-3 to TRBJ2-4; D unclear. CDR3: CASSGSPLVIQYF. The CDR3 DNA reads as TGTGCCAGCAGTGGTAGCCCCTTGGTGATTCAGTACTTC.